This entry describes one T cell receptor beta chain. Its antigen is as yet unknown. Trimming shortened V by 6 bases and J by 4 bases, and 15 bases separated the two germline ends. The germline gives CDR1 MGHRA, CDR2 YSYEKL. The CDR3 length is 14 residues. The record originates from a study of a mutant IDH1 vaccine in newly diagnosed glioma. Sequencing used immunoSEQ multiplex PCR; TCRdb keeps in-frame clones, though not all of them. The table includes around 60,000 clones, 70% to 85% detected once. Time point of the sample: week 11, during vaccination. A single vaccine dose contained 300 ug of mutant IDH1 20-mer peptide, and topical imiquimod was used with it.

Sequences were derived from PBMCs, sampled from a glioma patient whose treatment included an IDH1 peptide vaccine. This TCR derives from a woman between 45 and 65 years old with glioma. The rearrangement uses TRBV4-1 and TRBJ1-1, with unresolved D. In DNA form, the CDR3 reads TGCGCCAGCAGACGCGATGGTATCGGCACTGAAGCTTTCTTT. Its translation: CASRRDGIGTEAFF.